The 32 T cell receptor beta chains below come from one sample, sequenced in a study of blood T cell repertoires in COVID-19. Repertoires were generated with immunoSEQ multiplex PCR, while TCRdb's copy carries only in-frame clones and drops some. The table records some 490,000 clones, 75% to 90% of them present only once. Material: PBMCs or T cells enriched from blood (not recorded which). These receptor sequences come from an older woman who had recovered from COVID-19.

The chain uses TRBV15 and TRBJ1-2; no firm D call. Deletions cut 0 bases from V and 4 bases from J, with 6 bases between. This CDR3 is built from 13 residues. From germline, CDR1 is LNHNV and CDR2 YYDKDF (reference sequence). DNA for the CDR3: TGTGCCACCAGCAGAGATGGCAGCTATGGCTACACCTTC. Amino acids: CATSRDGSYGYTF.

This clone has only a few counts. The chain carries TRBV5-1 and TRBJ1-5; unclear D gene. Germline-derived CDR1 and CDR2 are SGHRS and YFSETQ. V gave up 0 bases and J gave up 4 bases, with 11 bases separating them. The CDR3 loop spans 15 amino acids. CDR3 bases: TGCGCCAGCAGCTTGGATGGGCTTAGGAATCAGCCCCAGCATTTT. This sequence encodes CASSLDGLRNQPQHF.

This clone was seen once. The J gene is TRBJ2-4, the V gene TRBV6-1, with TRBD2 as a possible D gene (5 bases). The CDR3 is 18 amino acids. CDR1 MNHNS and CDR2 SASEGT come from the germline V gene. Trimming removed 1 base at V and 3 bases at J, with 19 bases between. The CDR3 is CASSEGRTPGGVKNIQYF. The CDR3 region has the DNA TGTGCCAGCAGTGAAGGGCGGACTCCCGGAGGAGTCAAAAACATTCAGTACTTC.

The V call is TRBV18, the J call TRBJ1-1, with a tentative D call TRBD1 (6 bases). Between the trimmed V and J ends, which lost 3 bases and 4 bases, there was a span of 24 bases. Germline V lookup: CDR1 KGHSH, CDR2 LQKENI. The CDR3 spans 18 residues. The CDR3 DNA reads TGTGCCAGCTCACCTGCGACGGGGCAGGGGAGAGGTGCCACTGAAGCTTTCTTT. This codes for CASSPATGQGRGATEAFF.

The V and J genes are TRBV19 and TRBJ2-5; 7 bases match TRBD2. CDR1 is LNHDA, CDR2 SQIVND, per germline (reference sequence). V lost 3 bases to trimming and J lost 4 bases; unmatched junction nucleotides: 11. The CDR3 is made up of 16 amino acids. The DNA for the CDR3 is TGTGCCAGTAGTATTCGTTCGGAGTGGGAGGGAGAGACCCAGTACTTC. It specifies CASSIRSEWEGETQYF.

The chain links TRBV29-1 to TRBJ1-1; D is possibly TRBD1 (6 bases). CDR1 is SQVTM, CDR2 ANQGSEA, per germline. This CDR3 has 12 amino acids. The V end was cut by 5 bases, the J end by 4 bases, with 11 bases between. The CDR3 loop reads CSVKQGGTEAFF. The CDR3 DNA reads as TGCAGCGTTAAACAGGGTGGCACTGAAGCTTTCTTT. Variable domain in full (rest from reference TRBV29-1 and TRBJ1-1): SAVISQKPSRDICQRGTSLTIQCQVDSQVTMMFWYRQQPGQSLTLIATANQGSEATYESGFVIDKFPISRPNLTFSTLTVSNMSPEDSSIYLCSVKQGGTEAFFGQGTRLTVV.

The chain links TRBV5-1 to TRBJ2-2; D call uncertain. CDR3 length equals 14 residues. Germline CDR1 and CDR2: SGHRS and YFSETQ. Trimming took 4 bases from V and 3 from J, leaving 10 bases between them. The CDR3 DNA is TGCGCCAGCAGCCTCCCCCCGGACACCGGGGAGCTGTTTTTT. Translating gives CASSLPPDTGELFF.

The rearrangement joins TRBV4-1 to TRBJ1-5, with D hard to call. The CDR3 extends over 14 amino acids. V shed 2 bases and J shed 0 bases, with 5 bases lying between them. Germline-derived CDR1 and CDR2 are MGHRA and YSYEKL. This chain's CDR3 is CASSQFYSNQPQHF. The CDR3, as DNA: TGCGCCAGCAGCCAATTTTATAGCAATCAGCCCCAGCATTTT.

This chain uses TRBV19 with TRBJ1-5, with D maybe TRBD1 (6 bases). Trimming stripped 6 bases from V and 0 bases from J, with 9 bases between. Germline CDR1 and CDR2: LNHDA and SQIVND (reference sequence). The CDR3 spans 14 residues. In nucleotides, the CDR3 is TGTGCCAGTAGGGGGACAAATAGCAATCAGCCCCAGCATTTT. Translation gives CASRGTNSNQPQHF.

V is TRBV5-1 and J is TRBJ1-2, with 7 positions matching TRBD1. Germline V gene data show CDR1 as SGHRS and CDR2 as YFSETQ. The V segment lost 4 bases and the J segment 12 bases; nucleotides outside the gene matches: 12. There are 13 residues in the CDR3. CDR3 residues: CASSTPDRSDHTF. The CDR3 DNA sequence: TGCGCCAGCAGCACCCCGGACAGGAGCGACCACACCTTC. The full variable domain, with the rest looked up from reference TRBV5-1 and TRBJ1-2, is KAGVTQTPRYLIKTRGQQVTLSCSPISGHRSVSWYQQTPGQGLQFLFEYFSETQRNKGNFPGRFSGRQFSNSRSEMNVSTLELGDSALYLCASSTPDRSDHTFGSGTRLTVV.

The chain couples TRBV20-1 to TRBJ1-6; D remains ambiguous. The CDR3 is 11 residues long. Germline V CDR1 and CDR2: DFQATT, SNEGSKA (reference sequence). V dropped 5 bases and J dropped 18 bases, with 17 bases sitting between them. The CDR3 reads CSAPSGGVPHF. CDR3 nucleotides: TGCAGTGCTCCATCGGGCGGGGTTCCCCACTTT.

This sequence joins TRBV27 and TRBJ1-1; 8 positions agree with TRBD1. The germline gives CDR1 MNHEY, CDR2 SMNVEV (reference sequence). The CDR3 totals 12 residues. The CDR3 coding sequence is TGTGGCCCCGGACAGGGAAACACTGAAGCTTTCTTT. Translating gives CGPGQGNTEAFF.

The CDR3 DNA reads as TGTGCCAGCAGCGTAGCGCCGACAGGGAGTTACAATGAGCAGTTCTTC. Translating gives CASSVAPTGSYNEQFF. The chain uses TRBV9 and TRBJ2-1; TRBD1 matches at 7 bases. The CDR3 has 16 residues. The J segment lost 4 bases and the V segment lost 0 bases, leaving 7 bases of the junction unmatched. Germline CDR1 reads SGDLS; CDR2 reads YYNGEE.

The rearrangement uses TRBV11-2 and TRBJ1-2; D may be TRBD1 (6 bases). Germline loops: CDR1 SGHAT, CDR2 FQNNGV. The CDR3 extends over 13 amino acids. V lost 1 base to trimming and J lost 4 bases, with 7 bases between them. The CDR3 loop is CASSLGQVYGYTF. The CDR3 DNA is TGTGCCAGCAGCTTAGGACAGGTCTATGGCTACACCTTC.

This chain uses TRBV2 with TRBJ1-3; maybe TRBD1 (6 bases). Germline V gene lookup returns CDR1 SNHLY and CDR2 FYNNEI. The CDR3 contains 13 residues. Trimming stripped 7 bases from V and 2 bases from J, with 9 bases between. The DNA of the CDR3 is TGTGCCAGCACCGGGGACACTGGAAACACCATATATTTT. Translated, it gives CASTGDTGNTIYF.

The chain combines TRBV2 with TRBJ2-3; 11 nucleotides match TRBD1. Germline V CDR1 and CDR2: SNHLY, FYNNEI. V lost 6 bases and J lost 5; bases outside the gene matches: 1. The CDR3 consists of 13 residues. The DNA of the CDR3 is TGTGCCAGCAGGGGGACAGGGGGAGATACGCAGTATTTT. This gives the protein CASRGTGGDTQYF.

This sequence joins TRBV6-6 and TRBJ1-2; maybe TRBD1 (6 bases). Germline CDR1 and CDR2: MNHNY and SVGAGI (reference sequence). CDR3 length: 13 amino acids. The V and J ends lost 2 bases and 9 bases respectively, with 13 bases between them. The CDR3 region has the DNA TGTGCCAGCAGTTACCGGGAACAGGGAAGCTACACCTTC. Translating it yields CASSYREQGSYTF.

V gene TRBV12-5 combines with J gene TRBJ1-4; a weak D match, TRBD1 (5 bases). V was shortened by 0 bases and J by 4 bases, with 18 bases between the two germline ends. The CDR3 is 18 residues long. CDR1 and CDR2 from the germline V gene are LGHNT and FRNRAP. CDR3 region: CASGLVPLGGTNNEKLFF. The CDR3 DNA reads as TGTGCTAGTGGTTTGGTCCCCCTGGGAGGGACCAATAATGAAAAACTGTTTTTT.

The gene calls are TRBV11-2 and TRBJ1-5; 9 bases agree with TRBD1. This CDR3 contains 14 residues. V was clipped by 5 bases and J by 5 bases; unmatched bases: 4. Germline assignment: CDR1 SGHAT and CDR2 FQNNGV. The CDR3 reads CASSPRQGDQPQHF. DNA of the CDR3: TGTGCCAGCAGCCCTCGACAGGGGGATCAGCCCCAGCATTTT. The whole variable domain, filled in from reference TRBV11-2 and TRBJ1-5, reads EAGVAQSPRYKIIEKRQSVAFWCNPISGHATLYWYQQILGQGPKLLIQFQNNGVVDDSQLPKDRFSAERLKGVDSTLKIQPAKLEDSAVYLCASSPRQGDQPQHFGDGTRLSIL.

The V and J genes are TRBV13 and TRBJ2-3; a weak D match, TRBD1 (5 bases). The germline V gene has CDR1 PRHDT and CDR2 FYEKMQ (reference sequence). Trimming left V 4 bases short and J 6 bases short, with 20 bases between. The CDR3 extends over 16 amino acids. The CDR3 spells CASSSRRGALRDTQYF. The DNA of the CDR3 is TGTGCCAGCAGCTCGCGACGTGGGGCTCTCAGGGATACGCAGTATTTT.

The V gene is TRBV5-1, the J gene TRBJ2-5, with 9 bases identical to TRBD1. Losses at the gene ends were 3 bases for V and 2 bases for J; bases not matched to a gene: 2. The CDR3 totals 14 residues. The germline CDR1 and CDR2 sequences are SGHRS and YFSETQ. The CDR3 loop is CASSYGTGQETQYF. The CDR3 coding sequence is TGCGCCAGCAGCTATGGGACAGGGCAAGAGACCCAGTACTTC. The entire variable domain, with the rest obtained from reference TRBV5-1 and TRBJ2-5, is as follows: KAGVTQTPRYLIKTRGQQVTLSCSPISGHRSVSWYQQTPGQGLQFLFEYFSETQRNKGNFPGRFSGRQFSNSRSEMNVSTLELGDSALYLCASSYGTGQETQYFGPGTRLLVL.

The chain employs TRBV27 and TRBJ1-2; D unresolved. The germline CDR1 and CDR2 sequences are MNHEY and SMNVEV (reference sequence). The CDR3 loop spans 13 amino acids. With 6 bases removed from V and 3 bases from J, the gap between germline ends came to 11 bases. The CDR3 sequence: CASSREGHYGYTF. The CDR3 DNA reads TGTGCCAGCAGCCGGGAGGGCCACTATGGCTACACCTTC.

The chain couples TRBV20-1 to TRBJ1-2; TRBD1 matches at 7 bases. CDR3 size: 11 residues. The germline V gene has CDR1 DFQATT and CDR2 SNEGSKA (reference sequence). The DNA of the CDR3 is TGCACCGGGACAGAGGGTTATGGCTACACCTTC. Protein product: CTGTEGYGYTF.

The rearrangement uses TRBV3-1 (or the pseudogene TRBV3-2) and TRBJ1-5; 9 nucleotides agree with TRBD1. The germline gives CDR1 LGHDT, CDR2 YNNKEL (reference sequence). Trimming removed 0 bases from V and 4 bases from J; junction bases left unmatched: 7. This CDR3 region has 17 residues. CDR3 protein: CASSQEVGQGLNQPQHF. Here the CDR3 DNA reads TGTGCCAGCAGCCAAGAGGTGGGACAGGGACTAAATCAGCCCCAGCATTTT.

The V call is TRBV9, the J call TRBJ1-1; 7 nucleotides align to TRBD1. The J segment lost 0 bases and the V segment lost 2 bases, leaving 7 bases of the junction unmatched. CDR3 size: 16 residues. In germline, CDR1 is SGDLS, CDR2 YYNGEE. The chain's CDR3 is CASSVHPGQLNTEAFF. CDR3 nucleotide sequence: TGTGCCAGCAGCGTTCACCCGGGACAGCTGAACACTGAAGCTTTCTTT.

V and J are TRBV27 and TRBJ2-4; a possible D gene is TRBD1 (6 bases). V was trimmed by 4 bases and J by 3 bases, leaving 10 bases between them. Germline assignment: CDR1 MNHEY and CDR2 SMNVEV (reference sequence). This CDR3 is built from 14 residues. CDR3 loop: CASSSRGGKNIQYF. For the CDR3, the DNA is TGTGCCAGCAGTTCCAGGGGCGGCAAAAACATTCAGTACTTC.

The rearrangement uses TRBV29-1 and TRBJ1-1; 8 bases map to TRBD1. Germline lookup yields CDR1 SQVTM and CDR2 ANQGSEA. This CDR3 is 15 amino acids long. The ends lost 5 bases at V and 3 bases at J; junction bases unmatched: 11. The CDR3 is CSVRSLTGEDTEAFF. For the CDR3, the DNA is TGCAGCGTTCGATCTCTGACAGGGGAGGACACTGAAGCTTTCTTT. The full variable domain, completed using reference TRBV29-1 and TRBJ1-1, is SAVISQKPSRDICQRGTSLTIQCQVDSQVTMMFWYRQQPGQSLTLIATANQGSEATYESGFVIDKFPISRPNLTFSTLTVSNMSPEDSSIYLCSVRSLTGEDTEAFFGQGTRLTVV.

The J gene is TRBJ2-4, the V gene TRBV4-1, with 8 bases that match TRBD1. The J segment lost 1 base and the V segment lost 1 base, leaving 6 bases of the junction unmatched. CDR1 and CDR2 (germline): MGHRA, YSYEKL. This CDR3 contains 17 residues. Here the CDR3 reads CASSQAGTGLAKNIQYF. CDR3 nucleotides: TGCGCCAGCAGCCAAGCCGGGACAGGACTGGCCAAAAACATTCAGTACTTC.

This CDR3 reads CASGSVDYTF. The CDR3 DNA follows: TGTGCCAGCGGTTCGGTTGACTACACCTTC. This sequence joins TRBV2 and TRBJ1-2; unclear D gene. V was pared by 8 bases and J by 10 bases, with 11 bases between. Germline V lookup: CDR1 SNHLY, CDR2 FYNNEI. There are 10 residues in the CDR3. Full variable domain (outside the CDR3, taken from reference TRBV2 and TRBJ1-2): EPEVTQTPSHQVTQMGQEVILRCVPISNHLYFYWYRQILGQKVEFLVSFYNNEISEKSEIFDDQFSVERPDGSNFTLKIRSTKLEDSAMYFCASGSVDYTFGSGTRLTVV.

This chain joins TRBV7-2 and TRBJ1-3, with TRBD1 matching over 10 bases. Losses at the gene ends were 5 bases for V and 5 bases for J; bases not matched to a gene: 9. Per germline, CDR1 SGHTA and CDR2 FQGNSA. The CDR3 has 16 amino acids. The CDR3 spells CASSGGTGETRNTIYF. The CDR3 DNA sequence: TGTGCCAGCAGCGGGGGGACAGGGGAAACAAGAAACACCATATATTTT.

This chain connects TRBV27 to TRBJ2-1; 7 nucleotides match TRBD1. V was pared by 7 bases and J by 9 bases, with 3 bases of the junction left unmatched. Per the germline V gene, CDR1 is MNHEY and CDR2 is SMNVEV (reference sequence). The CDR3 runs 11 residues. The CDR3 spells CASTRQGEQFF. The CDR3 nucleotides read TGTGCCAGCACCCGACAGGGTGAGCAGTTCTTC.

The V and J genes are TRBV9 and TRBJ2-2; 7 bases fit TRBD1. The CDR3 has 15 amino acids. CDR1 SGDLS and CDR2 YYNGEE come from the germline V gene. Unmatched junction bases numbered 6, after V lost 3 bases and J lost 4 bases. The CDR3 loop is CASSARDSTTGELFF. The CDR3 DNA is TGTGCCAGCAGCGCCCGGGACAGTACCACCGGGGAGCTGTTTTTT.